Below are 9 T cell receptor beta chains sequenced from a single sample in a study of graft-versus-host responses after intestinal transplantation. Lymphocytes (intraepithelial and lamina propria) were released by processing the graft tissue. Only in-frame clones appear in the TCRdb table, and some are missing; sequencing was by immunoSEQ multiplex PCR. The sample has around 15,000 clones, around 67% seen once. Sequencing was performed on ileum tissue, taken 650 to 700 days after intestinal transplantation. These receptors were obtained from a human patient who received an intestinal transplant, so some T cells may come from the graft donor.

This clone was found a few times. The chain links TRBV6-4 to TRBJ1-3, with D tentatively TRBD1 (6 bases). CDR3 length: 15 amino acids. Germline loops: CDR1 MRHNA, CDR2 SNTAGT. Trimming pared 3 bases from V and 2 bases from J, leaving 11 bases between. Here the CDR3 DNA reads TGTGCCAGCAGTGATTCGACAGGCCCTGGAAACACCATATATTTT. Residues: CASSDSTGPGNTIYF.

The rearrangement links TRBV2 to TRBJ1-6; 11 positions match TRBD1. This CDR3 spans 14 amino acids. Germline values: CDR1 SNHLY, CDR2 FYNNEI. The junction had 3 bases not matched to a gene; V was cut back by 6 bases and J by 8 bases. The CDR3 nucleotides read TGTGCCAGCAGGGGGACAGGGGGAGATTCACCCCTCCACTTT. This gives the protein CASRGTGGDSPLHF. Supplemented by reference TRBV2 and TRBJ1-6, the full variable domain reads EPEVTQTPSHQVTQMGQEVILRCVPISNHLYFYWYRQILGQKVEFLVSFYNNEISEKSEIFDDQFSVERPDGSNFTLKIRSTKLEDSAMYFCASRGTGGDSPLHFGNGTRLTVT.

J is TRBJ1-1 and V is TRBV4-3; TRBD1 aligns across 9 bases. The germline V gene encodes CDR1 LGHNA and CDR2 YSLEER. The CDR3 has 22 amino acids. J lost 1 base, V lost 1 base, and 22 bases had no gene match. This CDR3 reads CASSQVKGGTGKMVVENTEAFF. In DNA form, the CDR3 reads TGCGCCAGCAGCCAAGTAAAGGGGGGGACAGGGAAAATGGTAGTGGAGAACACTGAAGCTTTCTTT.

The rearrangement joins TRBV19 to TRBJ1-6, with D unclear. Trimming left V 2 bases short and J 0 bases short, with 8 bases between. The CDR3 runs 16 residues. Germline loops: CDR1 LNHDA, CDR2 SQIVND (reference sequence). Written as DNA, the CDR3 is TGTGCCAGTAGTATACCGGGGAGCTCCTATAATTCACCCCTCCACTTT. Its protein product is CASSIPGSSYNSPLHF. Filled out from reference TRBV19 and TRBJ1-6, the complete variable domain reads DGGITQSPKYLFRKEGQNVTLSCEQNLNHDAMYWYRQDPGQGLRLIYYSQIVNDFQKGDIAEGYSVSREKKESFPLTVTSAQKNPTAFYLCASSIPGSSYNSPLHFGNGTRLTVT.

V usage is TRBV6-6 and J usage is TRBJ1-3, with 10 bases lining up with TRBD1. Germline V gene data show CDR1 as MNHNY and CDR2 as SVGAGI (reference sequence). This CDR3 contains 15 residues. The ends lost 6 bases at V and 4 bases at J; junction bases unmatched: 6. This CDR3 reads CASRQPGQGGNTIYF. The CDR3 DNA follows: TGTGCCAGCAGACAACCGGGACAGGGGGGAAACACCATATATTTT.

V gene TRBV9 combines with J gene TRBJ2-2; 9 bases agree with TRBD2. Germline CDR1 is SGDLS and CDR2 is YYNGEE. CDR3 length equals 18 residues. After removal of 0 bases from V and 5 bases from J, the junction contained 11 bases not matched to a gene. The CDR3 region has the DNA TGTGCCAGCAGCGTAGAAGCGGGGGGAATGAGATGGACCGGGGAGCTGTTTTTT. This encodes CASSVEAGGMRWTGELFF.

V gene TRBV18 combines with J gene TRBJ1-2, with D uncertain. Germline loops: CDR1 KGHSH, CDR2 LQKENI. The germline V and J ends were trimmed by 2 bases and 13 bases, with 17 bases remaining between them. The CDR3 runs to 13 residues. The CDR3 sequence: CASSPIQMLAFTF. The CDR3 DNA reads as TGTGCCAGCTCACCAATTCAAATGCTGGCCTTCACCTTC. Looking up the rest from reference TRBV18 and TRBJ1-2 gives the full variable domain: NAGVMQNPRHLVRRRGQEARLRCSPMKGHSHVYWYRQLPEEGLKFMVYLQKENIIDESGMPKERFSAEFPKEGPSILRIQQVVRGDSAAYFCASSPIQMLAFTFGSGTRLTVV.

The rearrangement joins TRBV19 to TRBJ1-4; 9 bases are shared with TRBD1. Germline trimming cut 1 base from V and 0 bases from J; bases unmatched to any gene: 9. Germline V gene data show CDR1 as LNHDA and CDR2 as SQIVND (reference sequence). The CDR3 runs to 19 residues. CDR3: CASSIGTGASSATNEKLFF. The CDR3 DNA sequence: TGTGCCAGTAGTATAGGGACAGGGGCATCTTCTGCAACTAATGAAAAACTGTTTTTT.

This clone was observed a few times. V and J are TRBV5-5 and TRBJ1-5; D remains unclear. The CDR3 is made up of 13 amino acids. Between the trimmed V and J ends, which lost 0 bases and 7 bases, there was a span of 8 bases. Germline CDR1 and CDR2: SGHKS and YYEKEE (reference sequence). This CDR3 reads CASSLGRYQPQHF. CDR3 bases: TGTGCCAGCAGCTTGGGCAGGTACCAGCCCCAGCATTTT.